This TCR beta chain is from a study of spatial heterogeneity in lung cancer. Study-level background: Detection consistently yielded more beta chains than alpha chains. General study points: In tumors, expanded intratumoral alpha and beta TCR counts tracked mutation counts.

Time point reported: sample taken at primary tumor resection. Researchers sequenced whole RNA taken from tumor, nontumor lung or frozen PBMC without sorting. This clonotype was counted many times. As yet, its antigen is unknown. The trim removed 10 bases at V and 2 bases at J, leaving 8 bases unmatched. The CDR3 contains 15 residues. From germline, CDR1 is WSHSY and CDR2 SAAADI. TCRdb analysed the 5' RACE reads with MiXCR anew, one entry per CDR3 protein. The sample has 5,500 to 8,500 distinct CDR3 sequences, about 14% seen once. The sample here was lung tumor tissue, taken at surgery. V is TRBV10-2 and J is TRBJ2-1, with 10 bases matching TRBD2. The sequence came from a male donor with early-stage non-small cell lung cancer. The CDR3 loop is CATRLLAGAYNEQFF. The DNA of the CDR3 is TGCGCCACGAGGCTCCTAGCGGGAGCCTACAATGAGCAGTTCTTC.